One and the same sample provided the 32 T cell receptor beta chains below, sequenced in a study of blood T cell repertoires in COVID-19. TCRdb keeps only in-frame clones here, not all; method: immunoSEQ multiplex PCR. The table lists hundreds of thousands of clones, around 87% of them singletons. Sequencing was done on a sample of peripheral blood. The receptors come from a man between 65 and 85 years old with acute or convalescent COVID-19.

The chain combines TRBV19 with TRBJ2-3, with 9 bases identical to TRBD1. V was pared by 3 bases and J by 2 bases, with 12 bases of the junction left unmatched. Germline V CDR1 and CDR2: LNHDA, SQIVND (reference sequence). The CDR3 is 18 residues long. The CDR3 loop is CASSISRGTGTTTDTQYF. CDR3 in DNA: TGTGCCAGTAGTATTTCGAGGGGGACAGGGACAACCACAGATACGCAGTATTTT. The variable domain in full, with the rest retrieved from reference TRBV19 and TRBJ2-3, is DGGITQSPKYLFRKEGQNVTLSCEQNLNHDAMYWYRQDPGQGLRLIYYSQIVNDFQKGDIAEGYSVSREKKESFPLTVTSAQKNPTAFYLCASSISRGTGTTTDTQYFGPGTRLTVL.

The chain employs TRBV19 and TRBJ1-6, with 7 bases identical to TRBD1. Germline assignment: CDR1 LNHDA and CDR2 SQIVND (reference sequence). This CDR3 has 15 residues. J lost 5 bases, V lost 10 bases, and 11 bases had no gene match. CDR3 amino acids: CATGLQGMDNSPLHF. The CDR3 coding sequence is TGTGCCACCGGGTTACAGGGGATGGATAATTCACCCCTCCACTTT.

The CDR3 nucleotides read TGCGCCAGCAGCCAAGGAGTTCCGGGACAGGGTACAGATACGCAGTATTTT. It is translated as CASSQGVPGQGTDTQYF. The V gene is TRBV4-3, the J gene TRBJ2-3; 9 nucleotides match TRBD1. The CDR3 is 17 amino acids. V dropped 1 base and J dropped 3; count of bases not matched to a gene: 8. Per germline, CDR1 LGHNA and CDR2 YSLEER.

The chain carries TRBV27 and TRBJ2-1, with 10 bases identical to TRBD2. The trim removed 4 bases at V and 4 bases at J, leaving 4 bases unmatched. In germline, CDR1 is MNHEY, CDR2 SMNVEV (reference sequence). This CDR3 contains 15 residues. In DNA form, the CDR3 reads TGTGCCAGCAGTTGGCAAGCGGGGGGGTACAATGAGCAGTTCTTC. Encoded protein: CASSWQAGGYNEQFF.

This chain joins TRBV7-9 and TRBJ2-2; TRBD1 matches 9 bases. The CDR3 contains 17 residues. CDR1 is SEHNR, CDR2 FQNEAQ, per germline (reference sequence). With V trimmed by 5 bases and J by 6 bases, 13 bases remained unmatched. CDR3 in amino acids: CASSPVRGQGSAGELFF. CDR3 bases: TGTGCCAGCAGCCCGGTTCGGGGACAGGGCAGCGCCGGGGAGCTGTTTTTT.

The chain recombines TRBV2 with TRBJ2-7; tentative D call: TRBD1 (5 bases). CDR1 and CDR2 from the germline V gene are SNHLY and FYNNEI. The CDR3 covers 15 residues. Trimming cost V 4 bases and J 1 base, with 14 bases left between them. The CDR3 is CASSGEQVVSYEQYF. The CDR3 bases are TGTGCCAGCAGTGGAGAACAGGTGGTATCCTACGAGCAGTACTTC. The variable domain in full, with the rest retrieved from reference TRBV2 and TRBJ2-7, is EPEVTQTPSHQVTQMGQEVILRCVPISNHLYFYWYRQILGQKVEFLVSFYNNEISEKSEIFDDQFSVERPDGSNFTLKIRSTKLEDSAMYFCASSGEQVVSYEQYFGPGTRLTVT.

The chain carries TRBV19 and TRBJ2-1; D is perhaps TRBD1 (6 bases). Germline-derived CDR1 and CDR2 are LNHDA and SQIVND (reference sequence). V lost 4 bases to trimming and J lost 3 bases, with 13 bases between them. The CDR3 runs to 15 residues. CDR3 protein: CASSKNRAGYNEQFF. The CDR3 DNA sequence: TGTGCCAGTAGTAAAAACAGGGCGGGCTACAATGAGCAGTTCTTC.

CDR3 bases: TGTGCCTGGAGTTTCGGGACTAGCGGGGAGACCCAGTACTTC. This codes for CAWSFGTSGETQYF. The chain combines TRBV30 with TRBJ2-5, with 12 positions matching TRBD2. From germline, CDR1 is GTSNPN and CDR2 SVGIG (reference sequence). Germline trimming cut 2 bases from V and 5 bases from J; bases unmatched to any gene: 3. The CDR3 is 14 residues long.

V gene TRBV29-1 combines with J gene TRBJ2-2; 8 bases agree with TRBD2. Germline values: CDR1 SQVTM, CDR2 ANQGSEA. The CDR3 consists of 14 residues. V shed 7 bases, J shed 5 bases, and the junction held 9 bases outside the gene matches. The CDR3 sequence is CSGGSGSGTGELFF. CDR3 sequence (DNA): TGCAGCGGCGGCAGCGGGAGTGGTACCGGGGAGCTGTTTTTT.

V usage is TRBV19 and J usage is TRBJ1-5; D is ambiguous. CDR1 is LNHDA and CDR2 is SQIVND in the germline V gene (reference sequence). The CDR3 spans 15 residues. Trimming pared 7 bases from V and 0 bases from J, leaving 13 bases between. The CDR3 region is CASKTTEYSNQPQHF. The CDR3 nucleotides are TGTGCCAGTAAAACAACGGAGTATAGCAATCAGCCCCAGCATTTT.

This sequence joins TRBV7-2 and TRBJ1-4; D gene unclear. Germline CDR1 is SGHTA and CDR2 is FQGNSA. The CDR3 has 15 residues. V was pared by 4 bases and J by 3 bases, with 12 bases between. The CDR3 nucleotides read TGTGCCAGCAGCTGGGTCCAGGCGTCTAATGAAAAACTGTTTTTT. It translates to CASSWVQASNEKLFF.

This clone was observed a few times. V usage is TRBV3-1 (or the pseudogene TRBV3-2) and J usage is TRBJ2-1, with TRBD2 identical over 10 bases. The CDR3 loop spans 15 amino acids. V shed 5 bases, J shed 7 bases, and the junction held 8 bases outside the gene matches. The V gene's germline CDR1 is LGHDT and CDR2 YNNKEL (reference sequence). CDR3 coding DNA: TGTGCCAGCAGCGGTTTAGCGGGAGGTAATAATGAGCAGTTCTTC. As protein: CASSGLAGGNNEQFF.

The chain combines TRBV30 with TRBJ1-3, with D possibly TRBD1 on 5 matching bases. V lost 5 bases, J lost 1 base, and 9 bases lay in between. Looked up from germline, CDR1 is GTSNPN and CDR2 is SVGIG (reference sequence). The CDR3 length is 13 residues. CDR3: CAWATGSGNTIYF. The DNA for the CDR3 is TGTGCCTGGGCCACAGGATCTGGAAACACCATATATTTT.

This clone was counted a few times. This chain joins TRBV11-2 and TRBJ1-5; D is unresolved. CDR3 length: 14 residues. Trimming took off 3 bases at V and 4 bases at J, with 10 bases between the two ends. Germline-derived CDR1 and CDR2 are SGHAT and FQNNGV. CDR3 nucleotide sequence: TGTGCCAGCAGCTTTAGCGGGTCGAATCAGCCCCAGCATTTT. Its translation is CASSFSGSNQPQHF. Complete variable domain (other parts from reference TRBV11-2 and TRBJ1-5): EAGVAQSPRYKIIEKRQSVAFWCNPISGHATLYWYQQILGQGPKLLIQFQNNGVVDDSQLPKDRFSAERLKGVDSTLKIQPAKLEDSAVYLCASSFSGSNQPQHFGDGTRLSIL.

This chain joins TRBV27 and TRBJ1-5; 7 bases map to TRBD1. CDR3 length equals 14 residues. V lost 3 bases, J lost 7 bases, and 6 bases stayed unmatched. The germline V gene encodes CDR1 MNHEY and CDR2 SMNVEV (reference sequence). The CDR3 spells CASSFAGTVQPQHF. The CDR3 DNA reads as TGTGCCAGCAGTTTTGCAGGGACAGTACAGCCCCAGCATTTT.

The rearrangement links TRBV5-1 to TRBJ2-1; no firm D call. The germline gives CDR1 SGHRS, CDR2 YFSETQ. This CDR3 spans 15 amino acids. V was pared by 4 bases and J by 0 bases, with 11 bases between. The DNA for the CDR3 is TGCGCCAGCAGCCAAGACTTTAGCTCCTACAATGAGCAGTTCTTC. This sequence encodes CASSQDFSSYNEQFF.

This clone came up once. The rearrangement joins TRBV10-3 to TRBJ2-5; TRBD2 matches at 9 bases. V dropped 6 bases and J dropped 2; count of bases not matched to a gene: 4. This CDR3 region has 14 residues. The germline V gene encodes CDR1 ENHRY and CDR2 SYGVKD. CDR3 sequence: CAIRGSGRQETQYF. Here the CDR3 DNA reads TGTGCCATCAGGGGCAGCGGGAGGCAAGAGACCCAGTACTTC.

The DNA of the CDR3 is TGTGCCAGCCAGGGGGCACGGACTGAAGCTTTCTTT. Translated: CASQGARTEAFF. The genes are TRBV12-3 or TRBV12-4 and TRBJ1-1, with 8 bases that match TRBD1. Losses at the gene ends were 8 bases for V and 5 bases for J; bases not matched to a gene: 4. The CDR3 covers 12 residues.

The V and J genes are TRBV19 and TRBJ2-4; 8 bases line up with TRBD1. The V and J ends lost 0 bases and 0 bases, in that order; junction bases with no gene match: 4. CDR3 size: 17 residues. Germline V gene lookup returns CDR1 LNHDA and CDR2 SQIVND (reference sequence). CDR3 bases: TGTGCCAGTAGTATAGACTCAGGGGGCTCAGCCAAAAACATTCAGTACTTC. Amino acid sequence: CASSIDSGGSAKNIQYF.

V usage is TRBV7-9 and J usage is TRBJ2-1; TRBD2 agrees at 10 bases. The germline V gene has CDR1 SEHNR and CDR2 FQNEAQ (reference sequence). There are 15 residues in the CDR3. J gave up 4 bases and V 2 bases, and 2 bases lay outside the gene matches. The CDR3 sequence is CASSLSGRVYNEQFF. The CDR3 DNA is TGTGCCAGCAGCTTAAGCGGGAGGGTATACAATGAGCAGTTCTTC.

V is TRBV28 and J is TRBJ2-3; D perhaps matches TRBD1 (6 bases). Trimming pared 3 bases from V and 11 bases from J, leaving 9 bases between. Germline V gene data show CDR1 as MDHEN and CDR2 as SYDVKM. This CDR3 region has 11 residues. The CDR3 coding sequence is TGTGCCAGCAGTTTCCGGGACATGCAGTATTTT. The encoded protein is CASSFRDMQYF. The entire variable domain, with the rest obtained from reference TRBV28 and TRBJ2-3, is as follows: DVKVTQSSRYLVKRTGEKVFLECVQDMDHENMFWYRQDPGLGLRLIYFSYDVKMKEKGDIPEGYSVSREKKERFSLILESASTNQTSMYLCASSFRDMQYFGPGTRLTVL.

The chain has TRBV19 and TRBJ2-3; D possibly corresponds to TRBD1 (8 bases). The CDR3 runs to 14 residues. Trimming pared 10 bases from V and 1 base from J, leaving 15 bases between. Germline CDR1 LNHDA, CDR2 SQIVND (reference sequence). CDR3 residues: CATRTGGGTDTQYF. The DNA of the CDR3 is TGTGCCACACGAACAGGGGGGGGCACAGATACGCAGTATTTT.

The chain links TRBV27 to TRBJ1-5; 9 bases fit TRBD1. The CDR3 runs to 16 residues. Germline CDR1 MNHEY, CDR2 SMNVEV (reference sequence). J was trimmed by 2 bases and V by 5 bases; bases with no gene match: 7. The CDR3 protein is CASSPKTGGGNQPQHF. CDR3 sequence (DNA): TGTGCCAGCAGTCCCAAGACAGGGGGAGGCAATCAGCCCCAGCATTTT.

This rearrangement joins TRBV11-2 to TRBJ1-6, with a weak D call TRBD1 (5 bases). In germline, CDR1 is SGHAT, CDR2 FQNNGV. Trimming took off 3 bases at V and 7 bases at J, with 16 bases between the two ends. This CDR3 spans 16 amino acids. CDR3 sequence reads: CASSFLPGGENSPLHF. The DNA for the CDR3 is TGTGCCAGCAGCTTTCTCCCCGGGGGGGAGAATTCACCCCTCCACTTT.

The rearrangement links TRBV9 to TRBJ1-2, with D possibly matching TRBD1 (6 bases). The CDR3 length is 15 residues. Germline lookup yields CDR1 SGDLS and CDR2 YYNGEE. Trimming stripped 4 bases from V and 0 bases from J, with 13 bases between. This CDR3 reads CASSLLQGPNYGYTF. The DNA of the CDR3 is TGTGCCAGCAGCCTATTACAGGGTCCTAACTATGGCTACACCTTC.

This clone showed up just a few times. This chain connects TRBV6-6 to TRBJ2-7; D perhaps matches TRBD2 (6 bases). The V end lost 6 bases, the J end lost 2 bases, and 17 bases lay between the germline ends. Per germline, CDR1 MNHNY and CDR2 SVGAGI (reference sequence). The CDR3 is 15 residues long. The CDR3 coding sequence is TGTGCCAGCAGCCCGGGACTCCTGATGACCTACGAGCAGTACTTC. It translates to CASSPGLLMTYEQYF.

J is TRBJ1-1 and V is TRBV7-2; 9 bases match TRBD1. The CDR3 is made up of 18 amino acids. V was pared by 5 bases and J by 4 bases, with 17 bases of the junction left unmatched. Germline V gene lookup returns CDR1 SGHTA and CDR2 FQGNSA. CDR3 protein: CASSLRITGTGRSTEAFF. CDR3 bases: TGTGCCAGCAGCCTACGGATTACCGGGACAGGGAGGAGCACTGAAGCTTTCTTT.

This clone was recorded a few times. The V gene is TRBV7-6, the J gene TRBJ1-3, with unresolved D. Trimming left V 3 bases short and J 0 bases short, with 12 bases between. Germline V gene lookup returns CDR1 SGHVS and CDR2 FNYEAQ. There are 16 residues in the CDR3. The CDR3 is CASSLGSKSSGNTIYF. The CDR3 DNA sequence: TGTGCCAGCAGCTTGGGCAGTAAGAGCTCTGGAAACACCATATATTTT.

This chain joins TRBV5-1 and TRBJ1-4, with unresolved D. The CDR3 sequence is 16 residues long. Looked up from germline, CDR1 is SGHRS and CDR2 is YFSETQ. Trimming stripped 2 bases from V and 7 bases from J, with 18 bases between. CDR3 amino acids: CASSFGASQPGEKLFF. CDR3 bases: TGCGCCAGCAGCTTCGGTGCGAGCCAACCCGGTGAAAAACTGTTTTTT.

The chain joins TRBV19 to TRBJ2-5, with a weak D call TRBD2 (6 bases). The CDR3 has 12 residues. V was trimmed by 10 bases and J by 5 bases, leaving 14 bases between them. Germline V lookup: CDR1 LNHDA, CDR2 SQIVND (reference sequence). The CDR3 DNA reads TGTGCCACCGGGGGAGCTCGGGAGACCCAGTACTTC. It translates to CATGGARETQYF.

V gene TRBV11-1 combines with J gene TRBJ1-2; 7 nucleotides match TRBD1. V gave up 8 bases and J gave up 5 bases; unmatched junction bases: 8. The CDR3 is made up of 13 amino acids. CDR1 SGHAT and CDR2 FQDESV come from the germline V gene (reference sequence). Here the CDR3 reads CASSMDRTYGYTF. CDR3 bases: TGTGCCAGCTCTATGGACAGGACGTATGGCTACACCTTC.

The chain carries TRBV28 and TRBJ2-2; no reliable D call. The V end was cut by 11 bases, the J end by 1 base, with 8 bases between. This CDR3 has 12 amino acids. Per the germline V gene, CDR1 is MDHEN and CDR2 is SYDVKM. The CDR3 sequence is CAHSLNTGELFF. CDR3 bases: TGTGCCCACTCATTGAACACCGGGGAGCTGTTTTTT. Drawing the rest from reference TRBV28 and TRBJ2-2, the complete variable domain is DVKVTQSSRYLVKRTGEKVFLECVQDMDHENMFWYRQDPGLGLRLIYFSYDVKMKEKGDIPEGYSVSREKKERFSLILESASTNQTSMYLCAHSLNTGELFFGEGSRLTVL.